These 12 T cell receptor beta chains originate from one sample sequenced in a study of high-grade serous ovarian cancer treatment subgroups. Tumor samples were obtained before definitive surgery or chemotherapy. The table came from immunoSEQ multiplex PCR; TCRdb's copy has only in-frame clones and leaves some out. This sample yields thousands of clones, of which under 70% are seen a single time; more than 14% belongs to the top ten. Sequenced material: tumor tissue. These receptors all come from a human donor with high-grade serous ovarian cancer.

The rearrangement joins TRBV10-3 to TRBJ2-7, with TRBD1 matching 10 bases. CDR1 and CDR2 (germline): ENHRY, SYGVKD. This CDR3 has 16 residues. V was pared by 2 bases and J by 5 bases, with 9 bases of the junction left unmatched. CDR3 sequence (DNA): TGTGCCATCAGTGAGACTTGGACAGGGGGTAACGACGAGCAGTACTTC. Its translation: CAISETWTGGNDEQYF.

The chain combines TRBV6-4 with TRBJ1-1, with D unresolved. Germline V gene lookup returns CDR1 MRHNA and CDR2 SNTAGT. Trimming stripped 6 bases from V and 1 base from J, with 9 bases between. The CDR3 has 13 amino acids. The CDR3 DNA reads TGTGCCAGCAGCGAGACGGGGAACACTGAAGCTTTCTTT. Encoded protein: CASSETGNTEAFF.

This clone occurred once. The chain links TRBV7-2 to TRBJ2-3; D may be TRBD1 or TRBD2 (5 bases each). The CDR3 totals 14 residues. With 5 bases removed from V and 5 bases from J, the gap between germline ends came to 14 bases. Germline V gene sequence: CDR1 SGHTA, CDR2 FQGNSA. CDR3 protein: CASSTLGREDTQYF. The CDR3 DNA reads TGTGCCAGCAGCACCCTGGGACGCGAAGATACGCAGTATTTT.

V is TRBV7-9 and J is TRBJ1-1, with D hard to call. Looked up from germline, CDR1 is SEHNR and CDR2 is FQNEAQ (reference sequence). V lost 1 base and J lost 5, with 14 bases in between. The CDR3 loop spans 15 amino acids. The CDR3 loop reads CASSLGSTGRTEAFF. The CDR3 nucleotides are TGTGCCAGCAGCTTAGGGAGCACCGGTCGGACTGAAGCTTTCTTT.

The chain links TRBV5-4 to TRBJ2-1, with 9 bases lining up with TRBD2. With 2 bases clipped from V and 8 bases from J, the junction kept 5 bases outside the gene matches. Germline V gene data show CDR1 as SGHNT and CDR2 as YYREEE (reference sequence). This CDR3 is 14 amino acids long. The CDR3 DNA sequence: TGTGCCAGCAGCTTCTCGGCGGGGGGGCATGAGCAGTTCTTC. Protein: CASSFSAGGHEQFF.

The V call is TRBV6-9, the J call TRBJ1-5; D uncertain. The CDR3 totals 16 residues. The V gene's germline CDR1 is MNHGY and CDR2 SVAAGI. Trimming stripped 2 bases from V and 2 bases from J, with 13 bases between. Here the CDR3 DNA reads TGTGCCAGCAGTTATACACTAGAATGGGGCAATCAGCCCCAGCATTTT. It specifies CASSYTLEWGNQPQHF.

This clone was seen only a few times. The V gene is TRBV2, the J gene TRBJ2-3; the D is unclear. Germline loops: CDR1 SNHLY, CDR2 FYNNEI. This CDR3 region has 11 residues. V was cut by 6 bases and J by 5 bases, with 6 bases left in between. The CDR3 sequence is CASRALDTQYF. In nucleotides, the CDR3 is TGTGCCAGCAGAGCATTAGATACGCAGTATTTT.

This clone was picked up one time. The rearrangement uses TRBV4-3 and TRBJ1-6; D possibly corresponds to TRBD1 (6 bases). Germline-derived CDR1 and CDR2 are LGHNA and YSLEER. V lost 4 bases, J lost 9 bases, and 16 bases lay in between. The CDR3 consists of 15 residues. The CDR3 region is CASSPGDIPSSPLHF. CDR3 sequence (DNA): TGCGCCAGCAGCCCAGGGGACATTCCGAGTTCACCCCTCCACTTT.

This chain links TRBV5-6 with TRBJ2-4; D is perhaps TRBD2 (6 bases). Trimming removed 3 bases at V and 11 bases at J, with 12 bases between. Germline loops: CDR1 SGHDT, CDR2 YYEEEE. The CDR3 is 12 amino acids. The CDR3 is CASSSMGGFQYF. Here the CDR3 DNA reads TGTGCCAGCAGCTCCATGGGGGGTTTTCAGTACTTC. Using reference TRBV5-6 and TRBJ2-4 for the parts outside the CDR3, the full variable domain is DAGVTQSPTHLIKTRGQQVTLRCSPKSGHDTVSWYQQALGQGPQFIFQYYEEEERQRGNFPDRFSGHQFPNYSSELNVNALLLGDSALYLCASSSMGGFQYFGAGTRLSVL.

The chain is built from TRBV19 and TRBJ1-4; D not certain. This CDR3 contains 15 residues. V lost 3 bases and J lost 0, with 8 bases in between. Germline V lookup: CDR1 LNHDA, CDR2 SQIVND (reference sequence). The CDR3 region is CASSISSATNEKLFF. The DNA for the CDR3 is TGTGCCAGTAGTATTAGTTCGGCAACTAATGAAAAACTGTTTTTT.

CDR3 residues: CASRPAPLQPQHF. The CDR3 DNA sequence: TGTGCCAGCAGGCCCGCACCTTTGCAGCCCCAGCATTTT. This sequence joins TRBV27 and TRBJ1-5; D is unresolved. Per germline, CDR1 MNHEY and CDR2 SMNVEV (reference sequence). V lost 6 bases, J lost 7 bases, and 13 bases lay in between. CDR3 length: 13 amino acids.

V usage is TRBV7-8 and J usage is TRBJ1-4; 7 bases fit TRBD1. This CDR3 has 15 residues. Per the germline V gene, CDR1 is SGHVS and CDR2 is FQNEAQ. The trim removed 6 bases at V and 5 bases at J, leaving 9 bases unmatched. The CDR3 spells CASRLLGGQNEKLFF. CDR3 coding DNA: TGTGCCAGCAGGCTCCTAGGGGGCCAAAATGAAAAACTGTTTTTT.